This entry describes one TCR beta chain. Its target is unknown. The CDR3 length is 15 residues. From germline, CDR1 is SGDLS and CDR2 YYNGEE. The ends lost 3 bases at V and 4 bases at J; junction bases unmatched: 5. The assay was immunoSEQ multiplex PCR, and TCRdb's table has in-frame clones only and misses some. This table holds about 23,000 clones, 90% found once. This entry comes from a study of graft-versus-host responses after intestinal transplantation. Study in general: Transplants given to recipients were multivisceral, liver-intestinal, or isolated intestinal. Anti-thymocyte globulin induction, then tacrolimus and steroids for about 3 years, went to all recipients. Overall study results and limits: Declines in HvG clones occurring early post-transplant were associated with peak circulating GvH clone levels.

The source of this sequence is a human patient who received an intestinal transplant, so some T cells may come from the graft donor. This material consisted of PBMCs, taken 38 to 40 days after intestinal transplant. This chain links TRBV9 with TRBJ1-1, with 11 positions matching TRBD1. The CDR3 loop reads CASSAGTGGSTEAFF. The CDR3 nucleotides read TGTGCCAGCAGCGCCGGGACAGGGGGAAGCACTGAAGCTTTCTTT.